The text below deals with one T cell receptor (beta chain). What antigen it recognizes has not been identified. No much larger clone exists at a distance of one base, and base qualities are not known. This record belongs to a study of T-cell reconstitution after alpha-beta-depleted transplantation in children (dated by TCRdb to the mid-2010s). About the full investigation: Using TCR repertoire profiling, the study followed T-cell immune reconstitution in a quantitative way in children after TCRalphabeta/CD19-depleted allogeneic hematopoietic cell transplantation.

The CDR3 runs 11 amino acids, cysteine and phenylalanine included. CDR3 DNA only is kept here, 33 bases in frame from base 1. V ends up 7 bases short and J 13 bases short, with an unmatched junction base count of 7. CDR1 and CDR2 are read off the germline V gene as MNHNS and SASEGT. The investigation overall reported the following: In some patients, the high TCRbeta diversity seen at day 60 was put down to recipient T cells and intrathymic progenitors that had survived conditioning. The apparently early recovery of alphabetaT-cell counts about two months after transplant reportedly depended on only several hundred rapidly expanded clones that came from non-depleted graft cells. The frequencies of hyperexpanded clones fell over the following months, and after one year, T-cell counts and TCRbeta diversity were mostly attributed to newly produced T cells.

Library preparation was by PCR. TCRdb records Illumina HiSeq 2500 as the sequencer. TCR library preparation used molecular barcoding, with unique molecular identifiers applied to normalize quantification of the TCRbeta repertoire. In TCRdb, the public reads were trimmed at Q25 with fastp and aligned with MiXCR, with productive beta chains retained. Entries are consolidated by CDR3 protein sequence, retaining the most common genes and DNA. Counted in this sample were some 150,000 distinct CDR3 sequences; around 8.5% of them appeared once. The ten top clones hold around a sixth of the sample. According to the study, the label for this sample's treatment or condition signals: allogeneic hematopoietic cell transplantation with graft depleted of TCRalphabeta T cells and CD19 B cells. The transplant recipients were children given TCRalphabeta/CD19-depleted allogeneic hematopoietic cell grafts.

Sequenced here: PBMCs, mostly from graft donor cells, sampled 180 days after TCRalphabeta/CD19-depleted stem cell transplant. The rearrangement joined TRBV6-1 to TRBJ2-1; 7 of the junction bases match TRBD1. This TCR was recovered from a female patient aged 2-15 years who had a stem cell transplant for congenital amegakaryocytic thrombocytopenia, so the T cells may come from the graft donor. The encoded CDR3 is CASNRQGNQFF. The bases are TGTGCCAGCAACCGACAGGGTAATCAGTTCTTC.